This T cell receptor beta chain is drawn from a study of PD-1 blockade in classical Hodgkin lymphoma. Study-wide background: Patients received nivolumab 3 mg/kg intravenously every 2 weeks. Overall study findings and caveats: Reported findings placed baseline TCR diversity lower in newly diagnosed patients (compared with healthy donors). Complete responders' diversity at baseline resembled that of newly diagnosed patients. By C4D1 there was a significant rise in CD4+ TCR diversity but not in CD8+ TCR diversity.

Profiled with immunoSEQ multiplex PCR; TCRdb holds only in-frame clones, not every one. The sample gives about 94,000 clones, roughly nine tenths of which show up once; approximately 12% is in the top ten. The V end lost 4 bases, the J end lost 0 bases, and 10 bases lay between the germline ends. CDR1 and CDR2 from the germline V gene are WSHSY and SAAADI. This CDR3 contains 14 residues. In the case of this clone: What it binds is not known.

No patient escaped relapse after autologous stem cell transplantation, and brentuximab vedotin exposure varied. This receptor was identified in a human donor with classical Hodgkin lymphoma. Sequenced here: peripheral blood mononuclear cells (PBMCs), sampled before the second cycle of nivolumab. This sequence joins TRBV10-2 and TRBJ2-7; a weak D match, TRBD2 (6 bases). Here the CDR3 DNA reads TGCGCCAGCAGTGGACTAGTGTCCTCCTACGAGCAGTACTTC. Amino acid sequence: CASSGLVSSYEQYF.